Given below is one TCR beta chain in context. This entry is derived from a study of blood T cells in healthy people across ages. Primers used in a second PCR of roughly 7 to 12 cycles were a sample-barcoded 5' primer and a J-beta primer mix. Every cDNA molecule bore a tag from a template-switch adaptor containing 12 random nucleotides. At least 3 million CDR3-containing paired-end reads were obtained per sample. MiXCR was run by TCRdb on the 5' RACE reads, yielding one entry per CDR3 protein. This table has about 970,000 distinct CDR3 sequences, about 53% appearing once. The CDR3 loop spans 12 amino acids. V lost 1 base and J 14 bases, leaving 15 bases between the germline ends. Per the germline V gene, CDR1 is GTSNPN and CDR2 is SVGIG (reference sequence).

The chain couples TRBV30 to TRBJ2-1, with D possibly matching TRBD2 (6 bases). The sample was blood. This clonotype originated in a woman aged 60-75 years in good health. The CDR3 loop reads CAWSEPGLPEFF. CDR3 in DNA: TGTGCCTGGAGTGAACCGGGACTCCCCGAGTTCTTC.